These T cell receptor beta chains were read from a single sample in a study of cytomegalovirus exposure and HLA in healthy donors. Some clones are missing from TCRdb's copy, which holds only in-frame ones; the method was immunoSEQ multiplex PCR. Among roughly 150,000 clones listed, around 66% were seen once. The sample was PBMCs. The receptors derive from a woman aged 25 to 39 in good health and CMV-seropositive. CDR3s include the opening cysteine and the closing phenylalanine or tryptophan. D genes are given only for firm matches. Size tells how often a clone was seen (once, few, many) or the class of an expanded clone, and some rows leave it out.

. TRBJ1-3 few TRBV6-1 CASSEPRGGNTIYF TGTGCCAGCAGTGAACCGCGCGGTGGAAACACCATATATTTT
. TRBJ2-7 . TRBV19 CASSSGDFHEQYF TGTGCCAGTAGTTCGGGGGACTTCCACGAGCAGTACTTC
TRBD2 TRBJ2-7 once TRBV5-1 CASSLELAANEQYF TGCGCCAGCAGCTTGGAACTAGCGGCCAACGAGCAGTACTTC
. TRBJ2-5 . TRBV9 CASSVEGGQETQYF TGTGCCAGCAGCGTAGAAGGGGGCCAAGAGACCCAGTACTTC
. TRBJ1-1 . TRBV30 CAWSYRGGSEAFF TGTGCCTGGAGTTATCGGGGTGGGTCTGAAGCTTTCTTT
. TRBJ1-4 . TRBV13 CASSLRPDAGEKLFF TGTGCCAGCAGCTTACGTCCGGATGCGGGTGAAAAACTGTTTTTT
. TRBJ2-7 few TRBV30 CAWARGSFYEQYF TGTGCCTGGGCACGAGGATCTTTCTACGAGCAGTACTTC
. TRBJ2-3 . TRBV5-1 CASSSFRGDTQYF TGCGCCAGCAGCAGTTTTCGCGGGGATACGCAGTATTTT
. TRBJ1-1 . TRBV2 CASTRQVNTEAFF TGTGCCAGCACCAGACAGGTGAACACTGAAGCTTTCTTT
. TRBJ1-1 . TRBV5-1 CAGRIGVNTEAFF TGCGCCGGCCGGATCGGGGTAAACACTGAAGCTTTCTTT
. TRBJ2-3 . TRBV6-5 CAAQETYRSDTQYF TGTGCCGCGCAGGAAACATACCGGTCAGATACGCAGTATTTT
. TRBJ1-2 . TRBV15 CATSRHRQDPYGYTF TGTGCCACCAGCAGACATCGACAGGACCCCTATGGCTACACCTTC
TRBD1 TRBJ2-1 . TRBV11-3 CASSLWTGGSYNEQFF TGTGCCAGCAGCTTATGGACAGGGGGTTCCTACAATGAGCAGTTCTTC
. TRBJ1-5 . TRBV2 CASSVGGQRYSNQPQHF TGTGCCAGCAGTGTCGGGGGGCAGCGATATAGCAATCAGCCCCAGCATTTT
. TRBJ1-2 . TRBV2 CAREQVGGYTF TGTGCCAGGGAACAGGTCGGTGGCTACACCTTC
. TRBJ2-2 . TRBV4-1 CASSHPYVTKGELFF TGCGCCAGCAGCCACCCCTACGTCACGAAAGGGGAGCTGTTTTTT
TRBD1 TRBJ2-6 . TRBV29-1 CSVAPGTGTGANVLTF TGCAGCGTTGCCCCCGGGACAGGCACTGGGGCCAACGTCCTGACTTTC
TRBD1 TRBJ1-6 few TRBV27 CASSLKGTGVPNSPLHF TGTGCCAGCAGTTTGAAAGGGACAGGGGTGCCTAATTCACCCCTCCACTTT
TRBD1 TRBJ2-1 . TRBV19 CASSTLTGTGVNEQFF TGTGCCAGTAGTACCCTAACCGGGACAGGGGTCAATGAGCAGTTCTTC
TRBD2 TRBJ2-1 . TRBV27 CASSLMSGGSYEQFF TGTGCCAGCAGTTTAATGTCGGGAGGTAGCTATGAGCAGTTCTTC
. TRBJ2-7 . TRBV27 CASSLAGFGVGEQYF TGTGCCAGCAGTTTAGCGGGCTTTGGGGTCGGGGAGCAGTACTTC
. TRBJ1-1 once TRBV29-1 CRAAQVDEAFF TGCAGAGCCGCCCAAGTTGATGAAGCTTTCTTT
. TRBJ2-2 . TRBV10-1 CAIGHLWPGELFF TGCGCCATCGGACACCTTTGGCCCGGGGAGCTGTTTTTT
. TRBJ2-3 . TRBV5-4 CASSPQSTDTQYF TGTGCCAGCAGCCCCCAAAGCACAGATACGCAGTATTTT
TRBD1 TRBJ2-1 . TRBV7-9 CASSLIGQGWGEQFF TGTGCCAGCAGCTTGATAGGACAGGGATGGGGTGAGCAGTTCTTC
TRBD1 TRBJ1-1 . TRBV23-1 CASSHSGTENTEAFF TGCGCCAGCAGTCATTCCGGGACAGAGAACACTGAAGCTTTCTTT
TRBD1 TRBJ2-1 . TRBV7-7 CASSLGQGANEQFF TGTGCCAGCAGCTTAGGACAGGGGGCCAATGAGCAGTTCTTC
TRBD2 TRBJ2-5 . TRBV2 CASSFLGGQYF TGTGCCAGCAGTTTTTTGGGAGGGCAGTACTTC
TRBD1 TRBJ2-7 few TRBV6-5 CATGRDRGTYEQYF TGTGCCACTGGACGGGACAGGGGAACCTACGAGCAGTACTTC
TRBD2 TRBJ2-5 few TRBV6-5 CASSWRSGRETQYF TGTGCCAGCAGTTGGCGAAGCGGGAGGGAGACCCAGTACTTC
TRBD2 TRBJ2-2 . TRBV5-1 CASGLAGLTNTGELFF TGCGCCAGCGGACTAGCGGGACTCACGAACACCGGGGAGCTGTTTTTT